This passage covers 20 T cell receptor beta chains from one sample sequenced in a study of T cells in localized non-small cell lung cancer. Repertoires were generated with immunoSEQ multiplex PCR, while TCRdb's copy carries only in-frame clones and drops some. This sample has roughly 40,000 clones, with under 90% found just once. The source material was peripheral blood mononuclear cells, sampled before any cancer treatment. Receptors originate from a male donor at least 60 years old with stage II lung adenocarcinoma.

About this clone itself: Germline and junction disagree at one end, which may indicate a read error. This rearrangement joins TRBV4-1 to TRBJ1-2; no firm D call. The CDR3 runs to 12 residues. CDR1 is MGHRA and CDR2 is YSYEKL in the germline V gene. CDR3 protein: CASSNLPWQVIF. The CDR3 nucleotides read TGCGCCAGCAGCAACCTCCCGTGGCAGGTGATCTTC.

The CDR3 reads CASSQAGAGNTEAFF. CDR3 coding DNA: TGCGCCAGCAGCCAAGCGGGGGCAGGGAACACTGAAGCTTTCTTT. The chain carries TRBV4-3 and TRBJ1-1, with TRBD1 as a possible D gene (6 bases). CDR3 length equals 15 residues. The V and J ends lost 1 base and 1 base respectively, with 10 bases between them. The germline V gene has CDR1 LGHNA and CDR2 YSLEER.

The gene calls are TRBV7-9 and TRBJ2-5; 8 bases are a match to TRBD2. V lost 8 bases and J lost 4; bases outside the gene matches: 9. CDR1 SEHNR and CDR2 FQNEAQ come from the germline V gene (reference sequence). This CDR3 spans 14 amino acids. CDR3 DNA sequence: TGTGCCAGCGGGGAGAGCGGGAGCGGAGAGACCCAGTACTTC. Translation: CASGESGSGETQYF.

The V call is TRBV6-5, the J call TRBJ2-7, with D possibly TRBD1 on 6 matching bases. CDR1 is MNHEY, CDR2 SVGAGI, per germline. V was cut by 5 bases and J by 6 bases, with 11 bases left in between. The CDR3 spans 12 residues. Here the CDR3 DNA reads TGTGCCAGCAGTAACAGGGTGGGCGAGCAGTACTTC. Protein product: CASSNRVGEQYF.

This chain joins TRBV7-2 and TRBJ2-3; D call uncertain. CDR3 size: 13 residues. V lost 5 bases and J 8 bases, leaving 14 bases between the germline ends. The germline CDR1 and CDR2 sequences are SGHTA and FQGNSA. CDR3 sequence reads: CASSVSPTGTQYF. CDR3 bases: TGTGCCAGCAGCGTGTCCCCGACTGGTACGCAGTATTTT. The full variable domain, in which reference TRBV7-2 and TRBJ2-3 provide the parts outside the CDR3, is GAGVSQSPSNKVTEKGKDVELRCDPISGHTALYWYRQSLGQGLEFLIYFQGNSAPDKSGLPSDRFSAERTGGSVSTLTIQRTQQEDSAVYLCASSVSPTGTQYFGPGTRLTVL.

Here the CDR3 DNA reads TGTGCCAGCAGTCACGCCGGGGGTTCTGAAGCTTTCTTT. Translating gives CASSHAGGSEAFF. This chain uses TRBV11-2 with TRBJ1-1, with D possibly matching TRBD1 (5 bases). This CDR3 comprises 13 residues. Trimming removed 6 bases at V and 6 bases at J, with 14 bases between. Germline V CDR1 and CDR2: SGHAT, FQNNGV.

This chain uses TRBV6-5 with TRBJ2-2; D is undetermined. The V end was cut by 2 bases, the J end by 8 bases, with 12 bases between. The germline CDR1 and CDR2 sequences are MNHEY and SVGAGI. The CDR3 runs 14 residues. This CDR3 reads CASSYGLLRGELFF. The CDR3 coding sequence is TGTGCCAGCAGTTACGGTCTACTCCGAGGGGAGCTGTTTTTT.

The chain joins TRBV4-1 to TRBJ2-7; 8 bases map to TRBD2. CDR1 is MGHRA and CDR2 is YSYEKL in the germline V gene. V trimming: 2 bases; J trimming: 3 bases; junction bases outside the gene matches: 0. The CDR3 totals 13 residues. The CDR3, as DNA: TGCGCCAGCAGCCAAAGCGGGAGCTACGAGCAGTACTTC. Translated: CASSQSGSYEQYF.

In its sample, this clone was seen once. The chain carries TRBV7-2 and TRBJ2-5; 8 nucleotides agree with TRBD2. Germline V gene data show CDR1 as SGHTA and CDR2 as FQGNSA. Unmatched junction bases numbered 6, after V lost 0 bases and J lost 3 bases. This CDR3 comprises 16 residues. CDR3 in DNA: TGTGCCAGCAGCTTAGCCCCGGGGGGGCGAAAAGAGACCCAGTACTTC. Translating it yields CASSLAPGGRKETQYF.

This sequence joins TRBV18 and TRBJ2-7; D is undetermined. Germline-derived CDR1 and CDR2 are KGHSH and LQKENI. The CDR3 runs 11 residues. Trimming left V 5 bases short and J 7 bases short, with 9 bases between. The CDR3 sequence is CASSWGGEQYF. The CDR3 DNA sequence: TGTGCCAGCTCATGGGGTGGGGAGCAGTACTTC.

This CDR3 is CASSREGAETEAFF. The CDR3 DNA sequence: TGCGCCAGCAGCCGTGAGGGGGCGGAGACTGAAGCTTTCTTT. The gene calls are TRBV5-1 and TRBJ1-1, with 7 bases aligning to TRBD1. Germline loops: CDR1 SGHRS, CDR2 YFSETQ. This CDR3 is 14 amino acids long. After removal of 4 bases from V and 5 bases from J, the junction contained 8 bases not matched to a gene.

The chain links TRBV6-1 to TRBJ2-5; D may match TRBD1 or TRBD2 (5 bases each). The J call may be wrong; the DNA end is better matched by TRBJ2-7. The CDR3 contains 14 residues. Germline V gene data show CDR1 as MNHNS and CDR2 as SASEGT. The CDR3 loop reads CASSSGAGRSEQYF. CDR3 sequence (DNA): TGTGCCAGCAGCTCCGGGGCAGGCAGAAGCGAGCAGTACTTC.

The gene calls are TRBV28 and TRBJ1-2; a possible D gene is TRBD1 (5 bases). CDR1 and CDR2 (germline): MDHEN, SYDVKM. CDR3 size: 14 residues. V was cut by 7 bases and J by 4 bases, with 16 bases left in between. CDR3 sequence: CASTPGGDFYGYTF. The CDR3 bases are TGTGCCAGCACCCCGGGAGGGGACTTCTATGGCTACACCTTC.

There are a few counts of this clone. The V gene is TRBV4-3, the J gene TRBJ1-2; maybe TRBD1 (5 bases). The CDR3 covers 15 residues. The V gene lost 2 bases and the J gene lost 10 bases, with 20 bases spanning the gap. In germline, CDR1 is LGHNA, CDR2 YSLEER. The CDR3 bases are TGCGCCAGCAGCCAAAGGGATTCCGGGACGCTTCCCTACACCTTC. Translating gives CASSQRDSGTLPYTF.

This chain uses TRBV5-1 with TRBJ2-1; TRBD1 aligns across 10 bases. The germline V gene encodes CDR1 SGHRS and CDR2 YFSETQ. The CDR3 totals 15 residues. Unmatched junction bases numbered 7, after V lost 3 bases and J lost 7 bases. This CDR3 reads CASSSGQGRRNEQFF. The CDR3 DNA follows: TGCGCCAGCAGCTCGGGACAGGGGCGGAGGAATGAGCAGTTCTTC.

The V gene is TRBV4-1, the J gene TRBJ2-1; a weak D match, TRBD2 (5 bases). Germline loops: CDR1 MGHRA, CDR2 YSYEKL. The CDR3 loop spans 16 amino acids. Between the trimmed V and J ends, which lost 1 base and 7 bases, there was a span of 17 bases. CDR3 residues: CASSQATLGSGNEQFF. The CDR3 DNA sequence: TGCGCCAGCAGCCAAGCGACCTTGGGGTCGGGAAATGAGCAGTTCTTC.

The chain has TRBV27 and TRBJ2-3, with 9 bases lining up with TRBD1. The CDR3 covers 15 residues. Trimming cost V 5 bases and J 5 bases; bases outside gene matches: 8. Per germline, CDR1 MNHEY and CDR2 SMNVEV (reference sequence). This CDR3 is CASSPRDRDGDTQYF. The DNA for the CDR3 is TGTGCCAGCAGTCCCCGGGACAGGGACGGAGATACGCAGTATTTT.

The chain couples TRBV27 to TRBJ2-7; no reliable D call. V was shortened by 7 bases and J by 4 bases, with 14 bases between the two germline ends. The CDR3 covers 13 residues. Per the germline V gene, CDR1 is MNHEY and CDR2 is SMNVEV (reference sequence). The CDR3 loop is CASTQRIGYEQYF. For the CDR3, the DNA is TGTGCCAGCACCCAGAGGATCGGGTACGAGCAGTACTTC.

The chain is built from TRBV30 and TRBJ1-5, with D possibly being TRBD1 (6 bases). Germline lookup yields CDR1 GTSNPN and CDR2 SVGIG (reference sequence). The germline V and J ends were trimmed by 4 bases and 5 bases, with 9 bases remaining between them. This CDR3 has 12 amino acids. CDR3 bases: TGTGCCTGGAACAGGGTCGATCAGCCCCAGCATTTT. It specifies CAWNRVDQPQHF.

This CDR3 reads CASSWRRRYEQYF. CDR3 nucleotide sequence: TGCGCCAGCAGCTGGCGACGGCGCTACGAGCAGTACTTC. The gene calls are TRBV4-1 and TRBJ2-7, with no clear D. Trimming left V 5 bases short and J 3 bases short, with 11 bases between. This CDR3 is 13 amino acids long. CDR1 and CDR2 (germline): MGHRA, YSYEKL.